Below, 22 T cell receptor beta chains from the same sample are listed, as sequenced in a study of chemoradiotherapy in HPV16-positive cancers (dated by TCRdb to 2021 to 2024). The library relied on the immunoSEQ multiplex PCR assay. The source is immuneACCESS, and TCRdb retained only in-frame sequences with V and J called. Part of the clones is not carried over; for the studies checked, unresolved V genes explain less than half of this, and the remainder is unexplained. A total of 11,000 or so clones appear in this sample, 65% to 80% of them only once. More than 6.5% of the sample goes to the ten largest clones. This material was collected from a patient who underwent chemoradiotherapy. These receptors were taken from a human donor with HPV-associated anogenital cancer.

The chain uses TRBV5-4 and TRBJ2-3; D is unclear. Between the trimmed V and J ends, which lost 3 bases and 3 bases, there was a span of 11 bases. The CDR3 has 14 amino acids. Germline-derived CDR1 and CDR2 are SGHNT and YYREEE (reference sequence). The CDR3: CASSSILRTDTQYF. The DNA for the CDR3 is TGTGCCAGCAGCTCGATCCTAAGGACAGATACGCAGTATTTT.

This clone came up a few times. The V gene is TRBV27, the J gene TRBJ1-2, with 9 nucleotides matching TRBD1. J gave up 7 bases and V 7 bases, and 1 base lay outside the gene matches. There are 11 residues in the CDR3. The V gene's germline CDR1 is MNHEY and CDR2 SMNVEV (reference sequence). The CDR3 sequence: CASKDRGGYTF. Written as DNA, the CDR3 is TGTGCCAGCAAGGACAGGGGTGGCTACACCTTC.

The chain is built from TRBV30 and TRBJ1-2, with D hard to call. The CDR3 spans 13 residues. The V gene's germline CDR1 is GTSNPN and CDR2 SVGIG (reference sequence). The germline V and J ends were trimmed by 4 bases and 8 bases, with 17 bases remaining between them. CDR3 protein: CAWTLTSGRGYTF. DNA of the CDR3: TGTGCCTGGACTCTAACCTCCGGGAGAGGCTACACCTTC.

The table lists this clone with a few counts. V usage is TRBV4-1 and J usage is TRBJ2-7; no clear D. The CDR3 spans 12 residues. V lost 0 bases, J lost 4 bases, and 4 bases lay in between. Germline V gene data show CDR1 as MGHRA and CDR2 as YSYEKL. This CDR3 is CASSQEIYEQYF. The CDR3 nucleotides read TGCGCCAGCAGCCAAGAGATTTACGAGCAGTACTTC.

The chain couples TRBV29-1 to TRBJ2-2; 10 nucleotides match TRBD1. The germline CDR1 and CDR2 sequences are SQVTM and ANQGSEA. The length of the CDR3 is 13 residues. With V trimmed by 6 bases and J by 6 bases, 4 bases remained unmatched. CDR3 nucleotides: TGCAGCGTGTTCGGGACAGGGGCCGGGGAGCTGTTTTTT. Its protein is CSVFGTGAGELFF.

The chain joins TRBV14 to TRBJ1-1; no definite D call. CDR1 is SGHDN and CDR2 is FVKESK in the germline V gene. The CDR3 spans 13 residues. V was pared by 6 bases and J by 2 bases, with 10 bases between. The CDR3 DNA reads TGTGCCAGCAGTCTCAAACCTAACACTGAAGCTTTCTTT. Protein product: CASSLKPNTEAFF.

The chain recombines TRBV19 with TRBJ1-5, with TRBD1 identical over 11 bases. V lost 4 bases and J lost 6; bases outside the gene matches: 5. The CDR3 contains 15 residues. The germline gives CDR1 LNHDA, CDR2 SQIVND (reference sequence). CDR3 loop: CASSTGTGGGQPQHF. CDR3 nucleotide sequence: TGTGCCAGTAGTACCGGGACAGGGGGAGGTCAGCCCCAGCATTTT.

The rearrangement uses TRBV28 and TRBJ1-1, with D unresolved. This CDR3 is 15 amino acids long. V was pared by 2 bases and J by 4 bases, with 14 bases between. Germline V gene sequence: CDR1 MDHEN, CDR2 SYDVKM. CDR3 in DNA: TGTGCCAGCAGTTTAAGGGTTCGAAGGGCCACTGAAGCTTTCTTT. This codes for CASSLRVRRATEAFF.

The chain links TRBV19 to TRBJ2-1; 8 bases map to TRBD2. This CDR3 comprises 15 residues. Germline V gene data show CDR1 as LNHDA and CDR2 as SQIVND (reference sequence). Trimming cost V 6 bases and J 2 bases; bases outside gene matches: 6. The CDR3 region has the DNA TGTGCCAGTAGCCCCAGCGGGAGTCCCTACAATGAGCAGTTCTTC. This encodes CASSPSGSPYNEQFF.

The gene calls are TRBV30 and TRBJ2-1; D unclear. The V gene's germline CDR1 is GTSNPN and CDR2 SVGIG (reference sequence). V was pared by 5 bases and J by 8 bases, with 13 bases between. The CDR3 runs to 12 residues. The CDR3 DNA sequence: TGTGCCTGGTCAACGGGCGCTTATGAGCAGTTCTTC. Protein product: CAWSTGAYEQFF.

This chain uses TRBV28 with TRBJ2-7; the D is unclear. The CDR3 is made up of 11 amino acids. The germline CDR1 and CDR2 sequences are MDHEN and SYDVKM. Trimming left V 6 bases short and J 6 bases short, with 9 bases between. The CDR3 region is CASRMSGEQYF. In DNA, the CDR3 is TGTGCCAGCAGGATGTCGGGCGAGCAGTACTTC.

The V and J genes are TRBV6-5 and TRBJ2-6; possible D gene TRBD1, 6 bases. V was pared by 5 bases and J by 4 bases, with 9 bases between. The CDR3 loop spans 14 amino acids. The germline CDR1 and CDR2 sequences are MNHEY and SVGAGI. CDR3 protein: CASSPGVGANVLTF. As DNA, the CDR3 is TGTGCCAGCAGTCCAGGGGTAGGGGCCAACGTCCTGACTTTC.

This clone is a singleton in its sample. This sequence joins TRBV18 and TRBJ2-2, with TRBD2 matching over 13 bases. Germline V gives CDR1 KGHSH, CDR2 LQKENI. This CDR3 comprises 18 residues. V dropped 3 bases and J dropped 0; count of bases not matched to a gene: 4. The CDR3 nucleotides read TGTGCCAGCTCACCCCGGACTAGCGGGAGTTCGAACACCGGGGAGCTGTTTTTT. Translating gives CASSPRTSGSSNTGELFF.

V gene TRBV28 combines with J gene TRBJ1-1; D might be TRBD1 (5 bases). CDR1 and CDR2 (germline): MDHEN, SYDVKM. There are 15 residues in the CDR3. V lost 11 bases and J 0 bases, leaving 19 bases between the germline ends. The chain's CDR3 is CASCFDRNLNTEAFF. In DNA, the CDR3 is TGTGCCTCCTGTTTTGACAGAAATCTGAACACTGAAGCTTTCTTT. The full variable domain, its missing parts supplied by reference TRBV28 and TRBJ1-1, is DVKVTQSSRYLVKRTGEKVFLECVQDMDHENMFWYRQDPGLGLRLIYFSYDVKMKEKGDIPEGYSVSREKKERFSLILESASTNQTSMYLCASCFDRNLNTEAFFGQGTRLTVV.

The chain links TRBV11-2 to TRBJ2-5; D gene ambiguous. Trimming removed 1 base from V and 5 bases from J, with 14 bases in between. The CDR3 contains 15 residues. Germline lookup yields CDR1 SGHAT and CDR2 FQNNGV. The CDR3: CASSLAFGTEETQYF. CDR3 coding DNA: TGTGCCAGCAGCTTAGCCTTCGGTACGGAGGAGACCCAGTACTTC.

V usage is TRBV5-4 and J usage is TRBJ2-3, with 9 bases matching TRBD2. The CDR3 sequence is 14 residues long. J was trimmed by 3 bases and V by 10 bases; bases with no gene match: 9. CDR1 SGHNT and CDR2 YYREEE come from the germline V gene (reference sequence). The CDR3 sequence is CACVAGGSTDTQYF. The CDR3 region has the DNA TGTGCCTGCGTTGCGGGGGGGTCGACAGATACGCAGTATTTT.

The chain uses TRBV5-3 and TRBJ2-7, with 13 bases lining up with TRBD2. TRBV5-3 is assigned to the ORF class and has an uncertain function. Trimming cost V 4 bases and J 3 bases; bases outside gene matches: 4. This CDR3 contains 15 residues. The CDR3 sequence: CARSHRLAGGYEQYF. The CDR3 DNA reads as TGTGCCAGAAGCCACCGACTAGCGGGAGGCTACGAGCAGTACTTC.

The chain employs TRBV9 and TRBJ1-3, with unresolved D. The CDR3 covers 17 residues. The germline gives CDR1 SGDLS, CDR2 YYNGEE. V lost 0 bases and J 0 bases, leaving 13 bases between the germline ends. The CDR3 DNA reads TGTGCCAGCAGCGTAGTCGGCAGCCACAACTCTGGAAACACCATATATTTT. Translation gives CASSVVGSHNSGNTIYF.

This sequence joins TRBV2 and TRBJ1-1; D ambiguous. Germline CDR1 is SNHLY and CDR2 is FYNNEI. The CDR3 extends over 15 amino acids. V was trimmed by 1 base and J by 4 bases, leaving 13 bases between them. The CDR3 here is CASSEGLGLGTEAFF. CDR3 nucleotide sequence: TGTGCCAGCAGTGAAGGGTTGGGCTTGGGCACTGAAGCTTTCTTT.

The rearrangement links TRBV7-2 to TRBJ2-7, with a tentative D call TRBD1 (5 bases). V lost 6 bases and J lost 5, with 14 bases in between. The germline gives CDR1 SGHTA, CDR2 FQGNSA. This CDR3 contains 13 residues. CDR3 sequence: CASSSSGRNEQYF. CDR3 bases: TGTGCCAGCAGTTCCTCAGGGCGAAACGAGCAGTACTTC. The full variable domain, in which reference TRBV7-2 and TRBJ2-7 provide the parts outside the CDR3, is GAGVSQSPSNKVTEKGKDVELRCDPISGHTALYWYRQSLGQGLEFLIYFQGNSAPDKSGLPSDRFSAERTGGSVSTLTIQRTQQEDSAVYLCASSSSGRNEQYFGPGTRLTVT.

V is TRBV27 and J is TRBJ2-5, with D possibly called TRBD1 or TRBD2 (5 bases each). CDR3 size: 17 residues. Between the trimmed V and J ends, which lost 0 bases and 2 bases, there was a span of 16 bases. Germline CDR1 is MNHEY and CDR2 is SMNVEV (reference sequence). This chain's CDR3 is CASSLSFKGRYQETQYF. Here the CDR3 DNA reads TGTGCCAGCAGTTTATCGTTTAAGGGGAGATATCAAGAGACCCAGTACTTC.

This chain joins TRBV28 and TRBJ1-1; 9 bases fit TRBD1. Germline lookup yields CDR1 MDHEN and CDR2 SYDVKM. V shed 6 bases, J shed 4 bases, and the junction held 12 bases outside the gene matches. The CDR3 loop spans 16 amino acids. This chain's CDR3 is CASSRNTGGRSTEAFF. The CDR3 nucleotides read TGTGCCAGCAGCCGCAATACAGGGGGCAGAAGCACTGAAGCTTTCTTT.